The 7 T cell receptor beta chains below come from one sample, sequenced in a study of tumor T cells in aggressive B-cell lymphoma. Generated by immunoSEQ multiplex PCR, the TCRdb table keeps only in-frame clones and is missing some. The sample consists of more than 10,000 clones, 80% to 95% of them appearing once. The sample was tumor tissue. Source of these receptors: an adult with diffuse large B cell lymphoma.

This clone was observed a single time. V usage is TRBV30 and J usage is TRBJ1-2; D is unresolved. V lost 4 bases to trimming and J lost 8 bases, with 11 bases between them. The CDR3 runs to 11 residues. Germline V gene lookup returns CDR1 GTSNPN and CDR2 SVGIG (reference sequence). CDR3 coding DNA: TGTGCCTGGACCTACGGCGGGGGCTACACCTTC. It translates to CAWTYGGGYTF.

The rearrangement uses TRBV11-2 and TRBJ2-3; 11 nucleotides align to TRBD2. V dropped 4 bases and J dropped 3; count of bases not matched to a gene: 6. Looked up from germline, CDR1 is SGHAT and CDR2 is FQNNGV. This CDR3 has 16 amino acids. This chain's CDR3 is CASSSLAGGATDTQYF. DNA of the CDR3: TGTGCCAGCAGCTCGCTAGCGGGAGGAGCTACAGATACGCAGTATTTT.

The chain recombines TRBV9 with TRBJ2-7, with 7 bases identical to TRBD2. The V gene end was trimmed by 0 bases and the J gene end by 10 bases; junction bases not matched to a gene: 7. Germline loops: CDR1 SGDLS, CDR2 YYNGEE. The CDR3 is made up of 13 amino acids. The CDR3 DNA sequence: TGTGCCAGCAGCGTAGGCCTAGCGGAATACCAGTACTTC. It specifies CASSVGLAEYQYF.

The chain uses TRBV2 and TRBJ2-7; D is perhaps TRBD1 (6 bases). CDR3 length equals 14 residues. The germline CDR1 and CDR2 sequences are SNHLY and FYNNEI. V lost 3 bases to trimming and J lost 2 bases, with 11 bases between them. DNA of the CDR3: TGTGCCAGCAGTGAGGGCAGGGGCCCCTACGAGCAGTACTTC. Protein: CASSEGRGPYEQYF.

The rearrangement links TRBV9 to TRBJ2-1; a possible D gene is TRBD2 (6 bases). This CDR3 is built from 13 residues. Germline loops: CDR1 SGDLS, CDR2 YYNGEE. The V end was cut by 3 bases, the J end by 9 bases, with 13 bases between. The CDR3 sequence: CASSAEGPGEQFF. The CDR3 nucleotides are TGTGCCAGCAGCGCGGAGGGCCCCGGTGAGCAGTTCTTC.

This chain joins TRBV19 and TRBJ2-7, with D perhaps matching TRBD2 (5 bases). V was trimmed by 5 bases and J by 3 bases, leaving 11 bases between them. CDR1 LNHDA and CDR2 SQIVND come from the germline V gene (reference sequence). The CDR3 is 13 residues long. CDR3 bases: TGTGCCAGTAGTTTCTCACGGGGCTACGAGCAGTACTTC. The encoded protein is CASSFSRGYEQYF.

The chain is built from TRBV27 and TRBJ1-1; D gene uncertain. V lost 3 bases, J lost 3 bases, and 14 bases lay in between. Germline loops: CDR1 MNHEY, CDR2 SMNVEV (reference sequence). The CDR3 is 15 amino acids. The CDR3 loop is CASSLIRSGYTEAFF. CDR3 DNA: TGTGCCAGCAGTTTGATCAGAAGCGGGTACACTGAAGCTTTCTTT.